The present entry profiles one T cell receptor (beta chain) with its context. Its target is not known. This specimen comes from a study of T-cell reconstitution after alpha-beta-depleted transplantation in children. Whole-study results and caveats: A year had passed since transplant, and T-cell counts and diversity by then came mostly from newly produced T cells. High day-60 TCRbeta diversity in some patients came from surviving recipient T cells and thymic progenitors. Expanded graft clones numbering several hundred reportedly gave rise to alpha-beta T cells about two months after transplant.

The CDR3 is made up of 17 amino acids. V shed 4 bases and J 2 bases; nucleotides not matched to a gene: 14. Germline values: CDR1 SGHAT, CDR2 FQNNGV. Library preparation (for TCRbeta) was performed with unique molecular identifiers. TCRdb redid the calling of the PCR reads with MiXCR, one entry per CDR3 protein. The data show 250,000 to 400,000 distinct CDR3 sequences, with approximately 23% seen just once and approximately 11% held by the top ten. J is TRBJ2-7 and V is TRBV11-2; 7 nucleotides line up with TRBD1. The sequencing used PBMCs, mostly from graft donor cells, collected 180 days after TCRalphabeta/CD19-depleted stem cell transplant. The receptor was isolated from a male patient aged 5 to 17 who had a stem cell transplant for acute lymphoblastic leukemia, so the T cells may come from the graft donor. Here the CDR3 DNA reads TGTGCCAGCAGCTCTTATATGTCTGGGACAGTTACCTACGAGCAGTACTTC. Translating gives CASSSYMSGTVTYEQYF. The full variable domain, with the rest looked up from reference TRBV11-2 and TRBJ2-7, is EAGVAQSPRYKIIEKRQSVAFWCNPISGHATLYWYQQILGQGPKLLIQFQNNGVVDDSQLPKDRFSAERLKGVDSTLKIQPAKLEDSAVYLCASSSYMSGTVTYEQYFGPGTRLTVT.